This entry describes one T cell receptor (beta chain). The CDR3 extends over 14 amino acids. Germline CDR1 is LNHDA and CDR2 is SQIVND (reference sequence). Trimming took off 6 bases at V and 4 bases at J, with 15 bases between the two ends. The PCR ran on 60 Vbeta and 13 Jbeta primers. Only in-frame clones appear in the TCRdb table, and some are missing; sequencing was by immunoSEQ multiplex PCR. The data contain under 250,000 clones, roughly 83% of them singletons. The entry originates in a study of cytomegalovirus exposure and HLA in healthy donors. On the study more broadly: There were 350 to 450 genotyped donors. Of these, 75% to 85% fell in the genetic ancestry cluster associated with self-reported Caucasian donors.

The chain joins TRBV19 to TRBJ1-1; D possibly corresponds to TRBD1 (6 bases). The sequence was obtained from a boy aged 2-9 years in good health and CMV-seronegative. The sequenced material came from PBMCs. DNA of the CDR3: TGTGCCAGTAGGCTCGGACGAGGGGGCACTGAAGCTTTCTTT. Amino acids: CASRLGRGGTEAFF.